This TCR beta chain was profiled in a study of cytomegalovirus exposure and HLA in healthy donors. Germline-derived CDR1 and CDR2 are SGHAT and FQNNGV. This CDR3 spans 17 amino acids. J gave up 4 bases and V 0 bases, and 8 bases lay outside the gene matches. Study-level results: Earlier analysis yielded a pattern in which most TCR beta V segments were productive about 87% or about 30% of the time.

Of note for this clone: What it binds is not known.

13 Jbeta primers and 60 Vbeta primers were used for the PCR. Original processing notes: Roughly 81 million unique TCR beta chains, about 12 million shared, were counted in a later analysis. The repertoire was sequenced with immunoSEQ multiplex PCR; TCRdb's copy has only in-frame clones and lacks some. V and J calls and clone size are copied from that table; D and trimming were computed from the DNA. The sample consists of roughly 200,000 clones, about 9% of them appearing once. The rearrangement links TRBV11-2 to TRBJ2-2; 7 bases line up with TRBD2. Sequencing used PBMCs. The receptor's source is a woman younger than 45 in good health and CMV-seropositive. The CDR3 region is CASSLDSASGPTGELFF. CDR3 nucleotide sequence: TGTGCCAGCAGCTTAGATTCGGCTAGCGGTCCCACCGGGGAGCTGTTTTTT. Together with reference TRBV11-2 and TRBJ2-2, the CDR3 gives the full variable domain: EAGVAQSPRYKIIEKRQSVAFWCNPISGHATLYWYQQILGQGPKLLIQFQNNGVVDDSQLPKDRFSAERLKGVDSTLKIQPAKLEDSAVYLCASSLDSASGPTGELFFGEGSRLTVL.